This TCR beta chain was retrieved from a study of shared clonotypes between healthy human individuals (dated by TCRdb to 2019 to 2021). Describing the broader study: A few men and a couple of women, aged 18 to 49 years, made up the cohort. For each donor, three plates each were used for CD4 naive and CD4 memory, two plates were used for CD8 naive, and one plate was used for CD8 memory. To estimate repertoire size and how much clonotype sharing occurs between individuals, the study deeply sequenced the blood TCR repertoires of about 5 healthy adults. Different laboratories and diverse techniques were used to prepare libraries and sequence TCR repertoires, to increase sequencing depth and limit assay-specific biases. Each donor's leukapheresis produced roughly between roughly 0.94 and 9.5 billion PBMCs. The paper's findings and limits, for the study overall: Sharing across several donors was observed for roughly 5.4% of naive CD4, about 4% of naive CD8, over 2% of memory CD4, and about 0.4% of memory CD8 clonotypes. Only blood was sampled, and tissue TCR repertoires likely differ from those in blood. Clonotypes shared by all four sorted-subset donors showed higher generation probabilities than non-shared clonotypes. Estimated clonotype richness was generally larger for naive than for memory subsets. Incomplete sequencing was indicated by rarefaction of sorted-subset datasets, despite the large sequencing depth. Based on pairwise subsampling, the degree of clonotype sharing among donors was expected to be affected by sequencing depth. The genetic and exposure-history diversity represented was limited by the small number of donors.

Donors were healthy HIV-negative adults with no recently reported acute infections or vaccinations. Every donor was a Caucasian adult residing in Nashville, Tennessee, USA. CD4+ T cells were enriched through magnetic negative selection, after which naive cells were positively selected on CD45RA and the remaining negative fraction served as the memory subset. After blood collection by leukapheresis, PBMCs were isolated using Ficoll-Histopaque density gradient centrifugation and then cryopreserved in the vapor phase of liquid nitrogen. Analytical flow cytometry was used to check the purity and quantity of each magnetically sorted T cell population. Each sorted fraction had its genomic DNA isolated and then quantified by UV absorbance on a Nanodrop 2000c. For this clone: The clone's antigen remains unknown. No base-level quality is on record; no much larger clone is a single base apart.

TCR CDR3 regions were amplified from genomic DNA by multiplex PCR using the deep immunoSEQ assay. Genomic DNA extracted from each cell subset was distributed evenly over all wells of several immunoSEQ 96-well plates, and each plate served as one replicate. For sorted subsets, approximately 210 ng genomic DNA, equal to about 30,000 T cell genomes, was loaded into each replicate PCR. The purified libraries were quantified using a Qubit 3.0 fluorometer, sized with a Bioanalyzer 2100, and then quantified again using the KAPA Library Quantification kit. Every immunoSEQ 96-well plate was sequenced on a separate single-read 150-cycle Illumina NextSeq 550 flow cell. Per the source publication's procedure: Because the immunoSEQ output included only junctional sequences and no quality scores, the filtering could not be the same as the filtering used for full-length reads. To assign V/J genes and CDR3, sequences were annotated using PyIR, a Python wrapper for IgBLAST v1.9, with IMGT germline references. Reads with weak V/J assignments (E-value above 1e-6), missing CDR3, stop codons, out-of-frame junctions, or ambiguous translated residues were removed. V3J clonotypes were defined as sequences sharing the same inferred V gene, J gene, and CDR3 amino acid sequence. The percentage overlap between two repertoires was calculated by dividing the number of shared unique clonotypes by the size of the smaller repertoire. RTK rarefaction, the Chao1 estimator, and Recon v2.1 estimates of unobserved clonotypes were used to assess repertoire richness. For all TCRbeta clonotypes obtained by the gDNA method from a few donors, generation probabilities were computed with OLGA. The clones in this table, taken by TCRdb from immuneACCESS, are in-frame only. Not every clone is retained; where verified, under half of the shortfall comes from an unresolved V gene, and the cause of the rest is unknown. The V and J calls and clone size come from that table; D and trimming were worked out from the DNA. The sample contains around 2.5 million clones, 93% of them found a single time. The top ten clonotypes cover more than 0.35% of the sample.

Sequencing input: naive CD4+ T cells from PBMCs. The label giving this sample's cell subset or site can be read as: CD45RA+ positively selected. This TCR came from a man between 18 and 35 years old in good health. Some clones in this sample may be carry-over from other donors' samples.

The CDR3: CASSVMSGRADNEQFF. DNA sequence: TGTGCCAGCAGTGTGATGAGCGGGAGGGCCGACAATGAGCAGTTCTTC. This receptor chain uses TRBV6-1 and TRBJ2-1, with 10 middle bases fitting TRBD2. Trimming takes 4 bases off V and 5 bases off J; junction bases not matched to a gene: 8. The germline V gene yields MNHNS for CDR1 and SASEGT for CDR2. Including the terminal cysteine and phenylalanine, the CDR3 comprises 16 residues. The read is trimmed to its CDR3 DNA, 48 bases read in frame from base 1.